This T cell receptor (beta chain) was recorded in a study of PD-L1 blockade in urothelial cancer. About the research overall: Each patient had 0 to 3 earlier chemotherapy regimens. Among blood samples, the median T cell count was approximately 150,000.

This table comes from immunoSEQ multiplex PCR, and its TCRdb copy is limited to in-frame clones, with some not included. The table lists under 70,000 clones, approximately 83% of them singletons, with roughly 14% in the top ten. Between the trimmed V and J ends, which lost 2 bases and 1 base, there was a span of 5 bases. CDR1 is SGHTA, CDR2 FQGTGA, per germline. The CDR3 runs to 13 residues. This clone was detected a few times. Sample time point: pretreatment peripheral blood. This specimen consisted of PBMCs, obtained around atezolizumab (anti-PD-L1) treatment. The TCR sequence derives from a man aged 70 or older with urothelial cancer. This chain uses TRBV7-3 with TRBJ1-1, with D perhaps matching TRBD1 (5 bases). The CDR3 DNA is TGTGCCAGCAGCTTACAGGGGAACACTGAAGCTTTCTTT. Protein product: CASSLQGNTEAFF.